A single sample is the source of the 17 T cell receptor beta chains below, sequenced in a study of T cell repertoires in cytomegalovirus infection. No antigens are known for them. TCRdb recomputed calls from the reads with MiXCR, one row per CDR3 protein. The table has 600,000 to 700,000 distinct CDR3 sequences, 30% to 40% seen once; the top ten hold 18%. The sample in question was cultured PBMCs, obtained from culture after CMV antigen stimulation. These receptors were obtained from a human donor in good health (CMV status not recorded). Some clones in this sample may be carry-over from other donors' samples.

The chain couples TRBV7-6 to TRBJ2-3, with D uncertain. The CDR3 runs to 13 residues. V lost 7 bases and J 4 bases, leaving 12 bases between the germline ends. Germline CDR1 is SGHVS and CDR2 is FNYEAQ. The CDR3 loop is CASTPSRADTQYF. CDR3 DNA sequence: TGTGCCAGCACCCCCTCCCGTGCAGATACGCAGTATTTT.

The chain recombines TRBV18 with TRBJ2-7; 10 nucleotides match TRBD1. This CDR3 is built from 13 residues. Trimming cost V 4 bases and J 5 bases; bases outside gene matches: 2. CDR1 KGHSH and CDR2 LQKENI come from the germline V gene. CDR3 region: CASSQGTGDEQYF. The DNA for the CDR3 is TGTGCCAGCTCACAAGGGACAGGGGACGAGCAGTACTTC.

The chain uses TRBV5-4 and TRBJ2-3, with 8 bases lining up with TRBD1. This CDR3 is built from 16 residues. CDR1 and CDR2 from the germline V gene are SGHNT and YYREEE (reference sequence). After removal of 3 bases from V and 1 base from J, the junction contained 7 bases not matched to a gene. The CDR3 region is CASSWGPGQGTDTQYF. The CDR3 DNA reads as TGTGCCAGCAGCTGGGGACCGGGACAGGGCACAGATACGCAGTATTTT.

The rearrangement links TRBV28 to TRBJ2-3; perhaps TRBD2 as D (6 bases). Germline V gene sequence: CDR1 MDHEN, CDR2 SYDVKM. The CDR3 sequence is 16 residues long. V dropped 3 bases and J dropped 2 bases, with 15 bases sitting between them. CDR3 sequence: CASSLVGGVVTDTQYF. CDR3 DNA sequence: TGTGCCAGCAGTTTGGTCGGCGGGGTAGTCACAGATACGCAGTATTTT. The whole variable domain, remainder taken from reference TRBV28 and TRBJ2-3, is DVKVTQSSRYLVKRTGEKVFLECVQDMDHENMFWYRQDPGLGLRLIYFSYDVKMKEKGDIPEGYSVSREKKERFSLILESASTNQTSMYLCASSLVGGVVTDTQYFGPGTRLTVL.

This clonotype was observed a handful of times. The chain carries TRBV4-3 and TRBJ2-2; tentatively, D is TRBD1 (6 bases). The length of the CDR3 is 14 residues. Germline-derived CDR1 and CDR2 are LGHNA and YSLEER. Trimming took 9 bases from V and 5 from J, leaving 16 bases between them. As DNA, the CDR3 is TGCGCCAGTGGGGGACATCGAAATACCGGGGAGCTGTTTTTT. This sequence encodes CASGGHRNTGELFF.

This clonotype was seen a few times. V and J are TRBV27 and TRBJ1-6; 7 bases map to TRBD1. V shed 8 bases, J shed 5 bases, and the junction held 6 bases outside the gene matches. The CDR3 is 14 amino acids. Germline CDR1 reads MNHEY; CDR2 reads SMNVEV (reference sequence). This chain's CDR3 is CASAPGQHNSPLHF. CDR3 nucleotide sequence: TGTGCCAGCGCCCCGGGACAGCATAATTCACCCCTCCACTTT.

J is TRBJ1-2 and V is TRBV12-3 or TRBV12-4, with a possible D match to TRBD1 (6 bases). CDR3 length: 15 residues. The V end lost 6 bases, the J end lost 4 bases, and 18 bases lay between the germline ends. CDR3 DNA: TGTGCCAGCAGGCGACTCAGGGGCATCAGCTATGGCTACACCTTC. Its translation: CASRRLRGISYGYTF.

The chain links TRBV5-1 to TRBJ2-2; possible D gene TRBD2, 5 bases. The CDR3 runs to 18 residues. Trimming took off 1 base at V and 0 bases at J, with 16 bases between the two ends. From germline, CDR1 is SGHRS and CDR2 YFSETQ. The CDR3 protein is CASSLTSRAAANTGELFF. CDR3 bases: TGCGCCAGCAGCTTGACTAGTAGGGCAGCCGCGAACACCGGGGAGCTGTTTTTT. Full variable domain (outside the CDR3, taken from reference TRBV5-1 and TRBJ2-2): KAGVTQTPRYLIKTRGQQVTLSCSPISGHRSVSWYQQTPGQGLQFLFEYFSETQRNKGNFPGRFSGRQFSNSRSEMNVSTLELGDSALYLCASSLTSRAAANTGELFFGEGSRLTVL.

There are a few counts of this clonotype. The chain employs TRBV27 and TRBJ2-1; TRBD2 agrees at 8 bases. V trimming: 2 bases; J trimming: 10 bases; junction bases outside the gene matches: 4. This CDR3 is 13 amino acids long. CDR1 is MNHEY and CDR2 is SMNVEV in the germline V gene (reference sequence). Here the CDR3 DNA reads TGTGCCAGCAGTTTAACCGGGACTAGGGAGCAGTTCTTC. This encodes CASSLTGTREQFF.

V is TRBV6-2 or TRBV6-3 and J is TRBJ2-2; 8 nucleotides align to TRBD1. J lost 7 bases, V lost 6 bases, and 7 bases had no gene match. This CDR3 is 14 amino acids long. From germline, CDR1 is MNHEY and CDR2 SVGEGT. In nucleotides, the CDR3 is TGTGCCAGCAGGCGGACAGGGTATGGCGGGGAGCTGTTTTTT. Translated: CASRRTGYGGELFF.

V gene TRBV2 combines with J gene TRBJ2-4; D gene unclear. Germline CDR1 and CDR2: SNHLY and FYNNEI. Trimming took off 3 bases at V and 0 bases at J, with 9 bases between the two ends. This CDR3 spans 15 amino acids. In DNA, the CDR3 is TGTGCCAGCAGTGATTATAGTCTAGCCAAAAACATTCAGTACTTC. Encoded protein: CASSDYSLAKNIQYF.

The chain employs TRBV6-1 and TRBJ2-5; D gene unclear. CDR1 is MNHNS and CDR2 is SASEGT in the germline V gene. CDR3 length: 16 residues. V dropped 6 bases and J dropped 2 bases, with 19 bases sitting between them. In DNA form, the CDR3 reads TGTGCCAGCAGACCCCTAGTAGAGCTCGGTCAAGAGACCCAGTACTTC. Translation: CASRPLVELGQETQYF.

The chain uses TRBV10-3 and TRBJ2-1; TRBD2 matches at 11 bases. The CDR3 length is 17 residues. The germline V gene encodes CDR1 ENHRY and CDR2 SYGVKD. Germline trimming cut 3 bases from V and 5 bases from J; bases unmatched to any gene: 9. The CDR3 DNA follows: TGTGCCATCAGTGACGGGACTAGCGGAAGGCTCCACAATGAGCAGTTCTTC. This encodes CAISDGTSGRLHNEQFF.

The chain combines TRBV4-3 with TRBJ1-2; no clear D. The V gene's germline CDR1 is LGHNA and CDR2 YSLEER. The CDR3 contains 16 residues. V was pared by 4 bases and J by 6 bases, with 21 bases between. The CDR3 DNA is TGCGCCAGCAGCCTTGGTAGTGGACGCAGCATAGATGGCTACACCTTC. Residues: CASSLGSGRSIDGYTF.

The chain is built from TRBV10-3 and TRBJ2-5; weak D call: TRBD1 (6 bases). V shed 2 bases and J shed 5 bases, with 12 bases lying between them. The germline V gene encodes CDR1 ENHRY and CDR2 SYGVKD. This CDR3 has 14 amino acids. CDR3 DNA: TGTGCCATCAGTGAGAGGGACATCGGGGAGACCCAGTACTTC. Translation gives CAISERDIGETQYF.

The chain uses TRBV7-8 and TRBJ2-5; 13 bases map to TRBD2. J lost 4 bases, V lost 5 bases, and 10 bases had no gene match. From germline, CDR1 is SGHVS and CDR2 FQNEAQ. The CDR3 loop spans 17 amino acids. The CDR3 DNA reads as TGTGCCAGCAGCCTACTAGCGGGGGGGCCAGGTAGAGAGACCCAGTACTTC. It codes for CASSLLAGGPGRETQYF.

V and J are TRBV6-6 and TRBJ1-2, with unresolved D. Trimming removed 2 bases at V and 8 bases at J, with 6 bases between. Germline values: CDR1 MNHNY, CDR2 SVGAGI (reference sequence). The CDR3 covers 11 residues. The CDR3 coding sequence is TGTGCCAGCAGTTACGATTGGGGCTACACCTTC. Translation: CASSYDWGYTF.